The clone carrying this TCR beta chain has only one observation. Germline CDR1 reads SGHRS; CDR2 reads YFSETQ. With 1 base removed from V and 4 bases from J, the gap between germline ends came to 1 base. This CDR3 comprises 11 residues. This record comes from a study of control samples from healthy donors and cancer patients. The data were produced by immunoSEQ multiplex PCR, yet TCRdb's version contains in-frame clones alone and is incomplete. Of roughly 100,000 clones listed, around 88% were seen once; the top ten hold over 12%. What was sequenced was blood. The chain recombines TRBV5-1 with TRBJ2-3, with D unclear. This clonotype was sampled from a man younger than 45 in good health. This chain's CDR3 is CASSLSDTQYF. CDR3 nucleotides: TGCGCCAGCAGCTTGTCAGATACGCAGTATTTT.